What follows is one TCR beta chain and its context. These data originate in a study of OX40 agonist ivuxolimab in advanced cancers. Assay used: immunoSEQ multiplex PCR; TCRdb lists only in-frame clones, some missing. In the table there are about 68,000 clones, 65% to 90% of which are singletons. CDR1 SQVTM and CDR2 ANQGSEA come from the germline V gene. V gave up 4 bases and J gave up 5 bases, with 23 bases separating them. This CDR3 is 16 amino acids long. This receptor was identified in an adult with an advanced solid tumor such as melanoma, head and neck, liver or kidney cancer. The V call is TRBV29-1, the J call TRBJ2-5; D is possibly TRBD1 or TRBD2 (5 bases each). The sequencing used CD4+ or CD8+ T cells sorted from blood, collected in a trial of the OX40 agonist ivuxolimab. The CDR3 loop reads CSVVLVRGTRRETQYF. The CDR3 DNA reads as TGCAGCGTTGTCCTAGTGAGGGGCACAAGGCGGGAGACCCAGTACTTC.